This T cell receptor beta chain was documented in a study of human T cells and chemical hapten exposure. This clonotype was picked up many times. The antigen remains undetermined. The sample's time point: patch test 1, 2 weeks after DPC sensitization. As to treatment: therapeutic diphenylcyclopropenone sensitization with weekly scalp DPC. Study outcomes and limitations: High-frequency TCRs, those above 1 in 1000, stayed the same after DPC sensitization.

Each cDNA molecule in the library carried unique molecular identifiers. From the RACE reads, TCRdb called clonotypes with MiXCR, one entry per CDR3 protein. The repertoire includes around 100,000 distinct CDR3 sequences, about 10% of them detected once, and roughly 3.5% sits in the top ten. Germline CDR1 and CDR2: LGHDT and YNNKEL (reference sequence). V was cut by 7 bases and J by 3 bases, with 15 bases left in between. The CDR3 is made up of 14 amino acids. The sequence was obtained from a woman aged 40 to 55 with alopecia areata. Some clones in this sample may be carry-over from other donors' samples. The rearrangement links TRBV3-1 to TRBJ1-1; possible D gene TRBD1, 6 bases. The sample here was whole blood, taken in connection with sensitization to the hapten diphenylcyclopropenone (DPC). Here the CDR3 DNA reads TGTGCCAGCACCCCACAGGGTAGAGACACTGAAGCTTTCTTT. It specifies CASTPQGRDTEAFF. Combining the CDR3 with reference TRBV3-1 and TRBJ1-1 gives the whole variable domain DTAVSQTPKYLVTQMGNDKSIKCEQNLGHDTMYWYKQDSKKFLKIMFSYNNKELIINETVPNRFSPKSPDKAHLNLHINSLELGDSAVYFCASTPQGRDTEAFFGQGTRLTVV.